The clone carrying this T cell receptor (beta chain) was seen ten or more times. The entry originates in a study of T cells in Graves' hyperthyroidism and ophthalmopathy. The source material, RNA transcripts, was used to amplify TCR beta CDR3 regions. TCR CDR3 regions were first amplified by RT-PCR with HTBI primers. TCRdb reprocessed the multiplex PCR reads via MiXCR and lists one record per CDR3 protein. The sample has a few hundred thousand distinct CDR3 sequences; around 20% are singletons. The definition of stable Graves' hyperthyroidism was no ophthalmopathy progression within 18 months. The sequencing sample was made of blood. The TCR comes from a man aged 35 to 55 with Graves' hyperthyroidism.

CDR3 in DNA: TGTGCCTGGAGTGTGAGCATCCGGGGCGAGCAGTACTTC. It codes for CAWSVSIRGEQYF. The chain employs TRBV30 and TRBJ2-7, with a tentative D call TRBD2 (5 bases). Germline V gene lookup returns CDR1 GTSNPN and CDR2 SVGIG (reference sequence). The V and J ends lost 0 bases and 6 bases respectively, with 12 bases between them. This CDR3 has 13 amino acids.